These 13 T cell receptor beta chains originate from one sample sequenced in a study of identical twins (dated by TCRdb to 2016 to 2017). Libraries came from 5' RACE. The run used an Illumina HiSeq 2000. Using fastp trimming at Q25 and MiXCR clonotype assembly, TCRdb reanalyzed the public sequencing data and kept in-frame beta chains. Under each unique CDR3 protein, matching rows form one entry showing the most common genes and DNA. Present in this sample are about 240,000 distinct CDR3 sequences, roughly 10% of which were seen just once. The top ten hold 9% to 10% of the sample. The sample was memory T cells sorted from blood. What the cell subset or site label conveys for this sample: CD45RO+ enriched T cells. These receptors were collected from a man aged 50-59 years in good health.

This chain connects TRBV29-1 to TRBJ1-2; possibly TRBD1 for D (6 bases). The germline V gene encodes CDR1 SQVTM and CDR2 ANQGSEA. V lost 6 bases, J lost 7 bases, and 18 bases lay in between. The CDR3 spans 13 residues. CDR3 nucleotides: TGCAGCGTAGGGGGGATTTCAGCCTCTGGCTACACCTTC. It translates to CSVGGISASGYTF.

Concerning this clonotype: A much larger clonotype is one base distant, so this may be a read error. The genes are TRBV5-1 and TRBJ2-1; D uncertain. This CDR3 has 14 residues. Germline CDR1 reads SGHRS; CDR2 reads YFSETQ. CDR3 residues: CPSSPRQLPNEQFF. The CDR3 nucleotides are TGCCCCAGCAGCCCCCGGCAGCTCCCCAATGAGCAGTTCTTC.

This clonotype was detected many times. The chain has TRBV11-2 and TRBJ2-3; D might be TRBD1 (6 bases). The germline V gene has CDR1 SGHAT and CDR2 FQNNGV. The CDR3 is 12 residues long. V lost 5 bases and J 3 bases, leaving 6 bases between the germline ends. In nucleotides, the CDR3 is TGTGCCAGCAGCACAGGGACAGATACGCAGTATTTT. The encoded protein is CASSTGTDTQYF.

The rearrangement links TRBV20-1 to TRBJ2-7; D may match TRBD1 or TRBD2 (5 bases each). The CDR3 loop spans 15 amino acids. Trimming shortened V by 4 bases and J by 6 bases, and 22 bases separated the two germline ends. The germline V gene encodes CDR1 DFQATT and CDR2 SNEGSKA (reference sequence). CDR3 nucleotide sequence: TGCAGTGCTATGAACCTCCGGGACCCCTTGGCCGAGCAGTACTTC. It is translated as CSAMNLRDPLAEQYF.

This clonotype was picked up many times. The V gene is TRBV7-8, the J gene TRBJ2-2; the D call may be TRBD1 or TRBD2 (6 bases each). In germline, CDR1 is SGHVS, CDR2 FQNEAQ. The CDR3 sequence is 13 residues long. Trimming left V 8 bases short and J 5 bases short, with 12 bases between. The CDR3, as DNA: TGTGCCAGCCGGGGGACACAAACCGGGGAGCTGTTTTTT. The encoded protein is CASRGTQTGELFF.

On this clonotype: The junction does not match germline at one end; this may be a read error. The chain employs TRBV6-1 and TRBJ2-3; 7 bases agree with TRBD2. There are 15 residues in the CDR3. Germline assignment: CDR1 MNHNS and CDR2 SASEGT. The CDR3 bases are TGTGCCAGCAGGGAAGCTAGCGGCAGCACAGATACGCAGTATTTT. Its protein is CASREASGSTDTQYF.

The V gene is TRBV20-1, the J gene TRBJ1-5; D is unresolved. Germline CDR1 and CDR2: DFQATT and SNEGSKA (reference sequence). The germline V and J ends were trimmed by 6 bases and 0 bases, with 15 bases remaining between them. The length of the CDR3 is 15 residues. Here the CDR3 reads CSATARTGSNQPQHF. The CDR3 DNA sequence: TGCAGTGCCACAGCACGCACGGGTAGCAATCAGCCCCAGCATTTT.

This clonotype appeared many times. The chain joins TRBV4-3 to TRBJ2-7; D gene unclear. The germline V gene has CDR1 LGHNA and CDR2 YSLEER. Deletions cut 0 bases from V and 4 bases from J, with 16 bases between. The CDR3 totals 16 residues. CDR3 in amino acids: CASSQDSGSWRYEQYF. Here the CDR3 DNA reads TGCGCCAGCAGCCAAGATTCCGGGTCCTGGAGATACGAGCAGTACTTC.

This clonotype appeared many times. The V gene is TRBV2, the J gene TRBJ2-7; 7 nucleotides align to TRBD1. J lost 1 base, V lost 5 bases, and 8 bases had no gene match. The CDR3 totals 15 residues. Germline CDR1 SNHLY, CDR2 FYNNEI. As DNA, the CDR3 is TGTGCCAGCAGTCCCACCGGGACAGCTTCCTACGAGCAGTACTTC. This gives the protein CASSPTGTASYEQYF. Combining the CDR3 with reference TRBV2 and TRBJ2-7 gives the whole variable domain EPEVTQTPSHQVTQMGQEVILRCVPISNHLYFYWYRQILGQKVEFLVSFYNNEISEKSEIFDDQFSVERPDGSNFTLKIRSTKLEDSAMYFCASSPTGTASYEQYFGPGTRLTVT.

This chain joins TRBV20-1 and TRBJ2-3; 8 bases fit TRBD2. Germline V CDR1 and CDR2: DFQATT, SNEGSKA (reference sequence). J was trimmed by 4 bases and V by 5 bases; bases with no gene match: 11. This CDR3 region has 15 residues. The CDR3 reads CSAYRVSGAPDTQYF. The CDR3 DNA reads as TGCAGTGCTTACCGCGTTAGCGGGGCGCCAGATACGCAGTATTTT.

J is TRBJ2-7 and V is TRBV7-4, with D tentatively TRBD2 (6 bases). Germline V gene sequence: CDR1 SGHVT, CDR2 SQSDAQ. Trimming took off 5 bases at V and 5 bases at J, with 7 bases between the two ends. The CDR3 consists of 11 residues. The CDR3 loop reads CASSTGDEQYF. The CDR3 DNA sequence: TGTGCCAGCAGCACGGGGGACGAGCAGTACTTC.

This clonotype was observed a handful of times. This chain joins TRBV12-3 or TRBV12-4 and TRBJ2-1; TRBD2 aligns across 7 bases. Trimming at V came to 5 bases and at J to 4 bases, leaving 8 bases not matched to a gene. This CDR3 comprises 15 residues. The CDR3 here is CASSPVGGIYNEQFF. DNA of the CDR3: TGTGCCAGCAGTCCGGTGGGGGGGATTTACAATGAGCAGTTCTTC.

This clonotype came up many times. The chain employs TRBV28 and TRBJ2-3; D is possibly TRBD1 (5 bases). Germline lookup yields CDR1 MDHEN and CDR2 SYDVKM. V lost 6 bases to trimming and J lost 1 base, with 8 bases between them. The CDR3 is 13 residues long. CDR3 region: CASRDSRTDTQYF. As DNA, the CDR3 is TGTGCCAGCAGAGACAGTCGCACAGATACGCAGTATTTT.